This T cell receptor beta chain was sequenced for a study of blood T cell repertoires in COVID-19. Study-wide context: The study drew acute and convalescent COVID-19 samples from the United States, Italy and Spain. From T cells, B-cell-depleted T cells, or PBMCs came the material, which was cDNA or gDNA.

Per the authors' pipeline: How many nucleated cells were present was estimated from reference gene primer amplification. Using immunoSEQ multiplex PCR, the repertoire was profiled, and TCRdb retains in-frame clones only, with some absent. V and J calls and clone size are as listed in that table; D and trimming were resolved from the DNA. The sample consists of some 150,000 clones, approximately 86% of them appearing once. The specimen sequenced was peripheral blood. The receptor was isolated from a human donor in a cohort sampled during active COVID-19.

CDR3 DNA sequence: TGTGCCTGGATTCGGGTGCAGCCCTATGGCTACACCTTC. This sequence encodes CAWIRVQPYGYTF. The rearrangement joins TRBV30 to TRBJ1-2, with D unclear. Trimming removed 4 bases at V and 4 bases at J, with 13 bases between. CDR3 size: 13 residues. Germline V gene data show CDR1 as GTSNPN and CDR2 as SVGIG (reference sequence).